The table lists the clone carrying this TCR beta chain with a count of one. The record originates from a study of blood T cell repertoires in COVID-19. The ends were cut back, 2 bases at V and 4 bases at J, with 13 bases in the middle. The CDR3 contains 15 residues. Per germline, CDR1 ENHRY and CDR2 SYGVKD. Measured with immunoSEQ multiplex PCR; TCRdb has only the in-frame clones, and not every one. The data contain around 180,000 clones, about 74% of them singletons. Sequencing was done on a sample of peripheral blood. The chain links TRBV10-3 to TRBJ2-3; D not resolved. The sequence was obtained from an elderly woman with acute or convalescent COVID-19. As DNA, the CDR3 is TGTGCCATCAGTGAGAGTGCGGTTTTGGCAGATACGCAGTATTTT. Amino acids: CAISESAVLADTQYF.